Listed below are T cell receptor beta chains from one sample, sequenced in a study of T-cell memory formation after mild COVID-19. A single record per CDR3 protein comes from TCRdb applying MiXCR to the 5' RACE reads. The sample carries over 350,000 distinct CDR3 sequences, about 16% recorded once. Source material: PBMCs or a T cell subset sorted from them (not recorded which). The receptor source for this set is a man between 18 and 29 years old who had mild COVID-19 (a few samples of this study predate the infection). Cell type and time point are not known. The CDR3 runs from the conserved cysteine through the conserved F or W. The D gene is left open where the match is weak. The size of a clone is reported for some rows only, either as once, few or many, or as a class for expanded clones.

cdr3_aa: CASSLFVASNTGELFF
cdr3_nt: TGTGCCAGCAGCTTGTTCGTCGCGTCGAACACCGGGGAGCTGTTTTTT
d_call: NA
clone_size: NA
v_call: TRBV7-6
j_call: TRBJ2-2

cdr3_aa: CASSSGFDEQYF
cdr3_nt: TGTGCCAGCAGCTCCGGGTTTGACGAGCAGTACTTC
d_call: NA
clone_size: many
v_call: TRBV7-2
j_call: TRBJ2-7

cdr3_aa: CASSEIGYEQYF
cdr3_nt: TGTGCCAGCAGTGAAATTGGTTACGAGCAGTACTTC
d_call: NA
clone_size: NA
v_call: TRBV2
j_call: TRBJ2-7

cdr3_aa: CASRDWSLDTQYF
cdr3_nt: TGTGCCAGCAGGGATTGGAGTTTGGATACGCAGTATTTT
d_call: NA
clone_size: many
v_call: TRBV6-2/TRBV6-3
j_call: TRBJ2-3

cdr3_aa: CASSRTSGVADTQYF
cdr3_nt: TGTGCCAGCTCGAGGACTAGCGGGGTAGCAGATACGCAGTATTTT
d_call: TRBD2
clone_size: NA
v_call: TRBV7-9
j_call: TRBJ2-3

cdr3_aa: CSARDPGTSGGYEQFF
cdr3_nt: TGCAGTGCTAGAGATCCCGGGACTAGCGGGGGTTATGAGCAGTTCTTC
d_call: TRBD2
clone_size: NA
v_call: TRBV20-1
j_call: TRBJ2-1

cdr3_aa: CSALLQGQPQHF
cdr3_nt: TGCAGTGCTTTGCTCCAGGGTCAGCCCCAGCATTTT
d_call: NA
clone_size: NA
v_call: TRBV20-1
j_call: TRBJ1-5

cdr3_aa: CSARAAATNYGYTF
cdr3_nt: TGCAGTGCTAGAGCGGCAGCTACTAACTATGGCTACACCTTC
d_call: NA
clone_size: NA
v_call: TRBV20-1
j_call: TRBJ1-2

cdr3_aa: CASSSGLAGGSGSYNEQFF
cdr3_nt: TGTGCCAGCAGCTCGGGACTAGCGGGGGGCTCCGGGTCCTACAATGAGCAGTTCTTC
d_call: TRBD2
clone_size: few
v_call: TRBV7-9
j_call: TRBJ2-1

cdr3_aa: CASSFGGLGEQYF
cdr3_nt: TGTGCCAGCAGTTTCGGCGGGTTGGGCGAGCAGTACTTC
d_call: NA
clone_size: NA
v_call: TRBV12-3/TRBV12-4
j_call: TRBJ2-7

cdr3_aa: CASSGITGGFADTQYF
cdr3_nt: TGTGCCAGCAGTGGCATTACAGGGGGTTTCGCAGATACGCAGTATTTT
d_call: TRBD1
clone_size: NA
v_call: TRBV6-5
j_call: TRBJ2-3

cdr3_aa: CASSLGRSDYEQYF
cdr3_nt: TGTGCCAGCAGCTTAGGCAGGTCAGACTACGAGCAGTACTTC
d_call: NA
clone_size: few
v_call: TRBV7-9
j_call: TRBJ2-7

cdr3_aa: CASSLSWNEQYF
cdr3_nt: TGTGCCAGCAGCCTCTCATGGAACGAGCAGTACTTC
d_call: NA
clone_size: few
v_call: TRBV3-1
j_call: TRBJ2-7

cdr3_aa: CASSYTVANEKLFF
cdr3_nt: TGTGCCAGCAGTTACACGGTCGCTAATGAAAAACTGTTTTTT
d_call: NA
clone_size: NA
v_call: TRBV6-5
j_call: TRBJ1-4

cdr3_aa: CASSIRPADEQYF
cdr3_nt: TGTGCCAGTAGTATCAGACCTGCGGACGAGCAGTACTTC
d_call: NA
clone_size: NA
v_call: TRBV19
j_call: TRBJ2-7

cdr3_aa: CSARRDINSPLHF
cdr3_nt: TGCAGTGCTCGCCGGGACATAAATTCACCCCTCCACTTT
d_call: NA
clone_size: NA
v_call: TRBV20-1
j_call: TRBJ1-6

cdr3_aa: CASREAGAQETQYF
cdr3_nt: TGTGCCAGCAGGGAAGCGGGGGCCCAAGAGACCCAGTACTTC
d_call: TRBD2
clone_size: few
v_call: TRBV12-3/TRBV12-4
j_call: TRBJ2-5

cdr3_aa: CATGPGGRNQPQHF
cdr3_nt: TGTGCCACGGGGCCTGGGGGGCGGAATCAGCCCCAGCATTTT
d_call: NA
clone_size: few
v_call: TRBV19
j_call: TRBJ1-5

cdr3_aa: CASSIQAGGLDTQYF
cdr3_nt: TGTGCCAGCAGCATACAAGCGGGGGGGCTGGATACGCAGTATTTT
d_call: TRBD2
clone_size: NA
v_call: TRBV7-3
j_call: TRBJ2-3